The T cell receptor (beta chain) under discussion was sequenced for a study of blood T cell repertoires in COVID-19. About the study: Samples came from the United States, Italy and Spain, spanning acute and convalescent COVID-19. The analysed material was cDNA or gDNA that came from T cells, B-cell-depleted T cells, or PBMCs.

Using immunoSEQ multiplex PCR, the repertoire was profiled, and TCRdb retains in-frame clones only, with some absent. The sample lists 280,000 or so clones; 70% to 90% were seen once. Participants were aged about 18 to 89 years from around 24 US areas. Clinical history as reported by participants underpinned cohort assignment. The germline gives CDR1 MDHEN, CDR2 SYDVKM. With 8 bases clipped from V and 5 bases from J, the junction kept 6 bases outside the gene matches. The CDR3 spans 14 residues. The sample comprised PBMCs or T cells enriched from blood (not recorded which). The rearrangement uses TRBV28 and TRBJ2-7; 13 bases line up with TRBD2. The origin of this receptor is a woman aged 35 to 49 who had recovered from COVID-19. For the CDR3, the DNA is TGTGCCAGCCGGACTAGCGGGAGAATCAACGAGCAGTACTTC. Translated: CASRTSGRINEQYF. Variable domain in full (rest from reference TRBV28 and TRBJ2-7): DVKVTQSSRYLVKRTGEKVFLECVQDMDHENMFWYRQDPGLGLRLIYFSYDVKMKEKGDIPEGYSVSREKKERFSLILESASTNQTSMYLCASRTSGRINEQYFGPGTRLTVT.